Following are 6 T cell receptor beta chains from one sample sequenced in a study of Ad26.COV2.S vaccination and SARS-CoV-2 variants. Using immunoSEQ multiplex PCR, the repertoire was profiled, and TCRdb retains in-frame clones only, with some absent. The repertoire consists of about 350,000 clones, with about 92% occurring once and the leading ten covering 3.9%. Sequenced material: peripheral blood, taken after recovery from COVID-19. These receptors all stem from a human donor who had recovered from COVID-19.

This chain joins TRBV6-5 and TRBJ2-3, with D possibly matching TRBD2 (6 bases). V was pared by 8 bases and J by 4 bases, with 19 bases between. The CDR3 length is 15 residues. The germline V gene encodes CDR1 MNHEY and CDR2 SVGAGI. The CDR3 region is CASHNRGGSPDTQYF. The CDR3 DNA is TGTGCCAGCCATAACCGAGGAGGGAGCCCAGATACGCAGTATTTT.

Comments on this clone: A read error may account for a junction end that differs from germline. The gene calls are TRBV7-7 and TRBJ2-7, with 7 positions matching TRBD1. Looked up from germline, CDR1 is SSHAT and CDR2 is FNYEAQ (reference sequence). The CDR3 is 13 residues long. The CDR3 nucleotides are TGTGCTAGCAGCTTGATCACAGGGGCCGAGCAGTACTTC. The encoded protein is CASSLITGAEQYF.

The chain couples TRBV5-8 to TRBJ2-7, with D possibly being TRBD2 (6 bases). Germline CDR1 SGHTS, CDR2 YDEGEE. This CDR3 has 14 amino acids. V gave up 1 base and J gave up 0 bases, with 8 bases separating them. The DNA of the CDR3 is TGTGCCAGCAGCTTGACGGGGGTCTCCTACGAGCAGTACTTC. Translation gives CASSLTGVSYEQYF. The full variable domain, its missing parts supplied by reference TRBV5-8 and TRBJ2-7, is EAGVTQSPTHLIKTRGQQATLRCSPISGHTSVYWYQQALGLGLQFLLWYDEGEERNRGNFPPRFSGRQFPNYSSELNVNALELEDSALYLCASSLTGVSYEQYFGPGTRLTVT.

The chain combines TRBV6-5 with TRBJ2-2, with 7 bases identical to TRBD2. CDR1 is MNHEY and CDR2 is SVGAGI in the germline V gene. The junction had 5 bases not matched to a gene; V was cut back by 3 bases and J by 7 bases. The CDR3 contains 14 residues. CDR3 sequence reads: CASSYLGGIGELFF. The CDR3 bases are TGTGCCAGCAGTTATTTGGGAGGGATCGGGGAGCTGTTTTTT.

Concerning this clone: The identical CDR3 is also encoded by other nucleotide sequences in the sample. This chain connects TRBV5-4 to TRBJ2-1, with D possibly matching TRBD2 (5 bases). Looked up from germline, CDR1 is SGHNT and CDR2 is YYREEE (reference sequence). Trimming shortened V by 3 bases and J by 4 bases, and 5 bases separated the two germline ends. The CDR3 has 12 residues. CDR3 in amino acids: CASSSGYNEQFF. The DNA for the CDR3 is TGTGCCAGCAGCTCGGGGTACAATGAGCAGTTCTTC.

The chain couples TRBV2 to TRBJ1-1; 9 positions agree with TRBD1. The CDR3 consists of 16 residues. The V segment lost 7 bases and the J segment 5 bases; nucleotides outside the gene matches: 14. Germline lookup yields CDR1 SNHLY and CDR2 FYNNEI. CDR3 nucleotide sequence: TGTGCCAGCATCCTCGAAACCGGGACAGGGCGAACTGAAGCTTTCTTT. Protein product: CASILETGTGRTEAFF. Drawing the rest from reference TRBV2 and TRBJ1-1, the complete variable domain is EPEVTQTPSHQVTQMGQEVILRCVPISNHLYFYWYRQILGQKVEFLVSFYNNEISEKSEIFDDQFSVERPDGSNFTLKIRSTKLEDSAMYFCASILETGTGRTEAFFGQGTRLTVV.